This T cell receptor (beta chain) was observed in a study of technical replicates of blood from a few donors. Profiling relied on immunoSEQ multiplex PCR, and the TCRdb table lists in-frame clones only, not all of them. Of fewer than 100,000 clones detected, under 95% appear once; the ten largest clones hold approximately 0.27%. Sequenced sample: T cells isolated from PBMCs. This clonotype was obtained from a human donor in good health.

The CDR3 protein is CASSPRGGGQPQHF. CDR3 nucleotide sequence: TGTGCCAGCAGCCCTCGAGGCGGGGGTCAGCCCCAGCATTTT. The chain couples TRBV5-6 to TRBJ1-5; a weak D match, TRBD1 (5 bases). CDR3 length: 14 residues. V dropped 4 bases and J dropped 6 bases, with 14 bases sitting between them. Germline assignment: CDR1 SGHDT and CDR2 YYEEEE.